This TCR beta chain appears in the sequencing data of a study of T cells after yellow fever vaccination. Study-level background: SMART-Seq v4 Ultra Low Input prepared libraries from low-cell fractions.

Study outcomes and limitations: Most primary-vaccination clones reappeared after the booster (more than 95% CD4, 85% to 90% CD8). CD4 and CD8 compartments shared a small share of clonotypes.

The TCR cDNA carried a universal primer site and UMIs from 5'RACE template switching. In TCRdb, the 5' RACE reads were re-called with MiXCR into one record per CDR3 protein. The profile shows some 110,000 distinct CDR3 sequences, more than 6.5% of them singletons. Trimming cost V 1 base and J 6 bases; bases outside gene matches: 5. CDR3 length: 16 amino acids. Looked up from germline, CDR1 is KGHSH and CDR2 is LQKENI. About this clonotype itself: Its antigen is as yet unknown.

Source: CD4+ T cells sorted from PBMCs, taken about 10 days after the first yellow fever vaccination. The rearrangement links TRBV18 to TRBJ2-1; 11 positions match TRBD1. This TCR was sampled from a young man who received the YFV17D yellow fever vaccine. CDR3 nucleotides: TGTGCCAGCTCACCACTGGGACAGGGGGTTGCCAATGAGCAGTTCTTC. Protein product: CASSPLGQGVANEQFF.